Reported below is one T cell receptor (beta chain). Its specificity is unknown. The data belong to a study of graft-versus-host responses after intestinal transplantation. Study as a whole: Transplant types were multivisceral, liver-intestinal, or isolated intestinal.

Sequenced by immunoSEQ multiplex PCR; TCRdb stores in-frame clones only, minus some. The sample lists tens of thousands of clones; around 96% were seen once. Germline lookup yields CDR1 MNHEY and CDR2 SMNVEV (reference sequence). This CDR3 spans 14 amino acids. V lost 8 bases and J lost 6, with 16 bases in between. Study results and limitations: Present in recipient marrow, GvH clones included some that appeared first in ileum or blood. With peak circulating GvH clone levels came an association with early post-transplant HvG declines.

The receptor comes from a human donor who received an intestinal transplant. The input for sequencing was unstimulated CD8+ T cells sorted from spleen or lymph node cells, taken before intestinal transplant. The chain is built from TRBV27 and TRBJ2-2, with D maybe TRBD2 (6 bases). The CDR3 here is CASWDGSYSGELFF. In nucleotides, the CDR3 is TGTGCCAGCTGGGACGGGAGTTACTCCGGGGAGCTGTTTTTT.